A single sample is the source of the 22 T cell receptor beta chains below, sequenced in a study of OX40 agonist ivuxolimab in advanced cancers. The assay was immunoSEQ multiplex PCR, and TCRdb's table has in-frame clones only and misses some. This table holds 77,000 or so clones, over 80% found once. The sequencing used CD4+ or CD8+ T cells sorted from blood, collected in a trial of the OX40 agonist ivuxolimab. These receptor sequences come from an adult with an advanced solid tumor such as melanoma, head and neck, liver or kidney cancer.

CDR3 sequence reads: CASSPLLATDTQYF. The DNA of the CDR3 is TGTGCCAGCAGCCCACTGCTAGCAACAGATACGCAGTATTTT. The chain uses TRBV5-4 and TRBJ2-3; D is possibly TRBD2 (5 bases). The CDR3 consists of 14 residues. Germline loops: CDR1 SGHNT, CDR2 YYREEE (reference sequence). Trimming took off 4 bases at V and 3 bases at J, with 12 bases between the two ends.

CDR3 in DNA: TGTGCCAGCAGGCCGGGACAGGGGGCTTATGGCTACACCTTC. Its translation: CASRPGQGAYGYTF. The chain couples TRBV5-4 to TRBJ1-2, with 12 bases identical to TRBD1. Germline V gene lookup returns CDR1 SGHNT and CDR2 YYREEE (reference sequence). The CDR3 extends over 14 amino acids. Trimming at V came to 5 bases and at J to 5 bases, leaving 4 bases not matched to a gene.

The chain joins TRBV5-3 to TRBJ2-1, with 9 bases identical to TRBD1. TRBV5-3 is sorted into the ORF group, with uncertain function. The CDR3 is 16 residues long. V was pared by 2 bases and J by 4 bases, with 7 bases of the junction left unmatched. The CDR3 is CARSLSGTGSYNEQFF. The CDR3 nucleotides read TGTGCCAGAAGCTTATCCGGGACAGGGTCATACAATGAGCAGTTCTTC.

Here the CDR3 reads CASTFLGQETQYF. DNA for the CDR3: TGCGCCAGCACATTCTTGGGGCAAGAGACCCAGTACTTC. This chain connects TRBV5-1 to TRBJ2-5; no clear D gene. The ends were cut back, 6 bases at V and 2 bases at J, with 11 bases in the middle. The CDR3 is made up of 13 amino acids. The germline gives CDR1 SGHRS, CDR2 YFSETQ.

This chain links TRBV11-2 with TRBJ2-2, with D unresolved. The CDR3 has 14 residues. Trimming stripped 2 bases from V and 5 bases from J, with 9 bases between. CDR1 SGHAT and CDR2 FQNNGV come from the germline V gene. The CDR3 here is CASSLPSGTGELFF. The CDR3 bases are TGTGCCAGCAGCTTACCTAGTGGGACCGGGGAGCTGTTTTTT.

This chain connects TRBV27 to TRBJ2-6; D unresolved. With 5 bases removed from V and 0 bases from J, the gap between germline ends came to 5 bases. CDR1 is MNHEY, CDR2 SMNVEV, per germline (reference sequence). The CDR3 sequence is 14 residues long. CDR3 in DNA: TGTGCCAGCAGTGAATACTCTGGGGCCAACGTCCTGACTTTC. Amino acid sequence: CASSEYSGANVLTF.

V gene TRBV9 combines with J gene TRBJ1-2; D gene uncertain. This CDR3 contains 13 residues. V was trimmed by 2 bases and J by 13 bases, leaving 18 bases between them. Germline loops: CDR1 SGDLS, CDR2 YYNGEE. DNA of the CDR3: TGTGCCAGCAGCGTGGACGGCCGCTGGGGTTTCACCTTC. Translation: CASSVDGRWGFTF.

This sequence joins TRBV9 and TRBJ2-3, with TRBD2 matching over 9 bases. In germline, CDR1 is SGDLS, CDR2 YYNGEE. The CDR3 consists of 15 residues. Trimming took 6 bases from V and 1 from J; bases not matched to a gene: 6. The CDR3 nucleotides read TGTGCCAGCACCCTAGCGGGGACGGGCACAGATACGCAGTATTTT. Its translation is CASTLAGTGTDTQYF.

The gene calls are TRBV2 and TRBJ2-7; D gene ambiguous. The ends were cut back, 3 bases at V and 1 base at J, with 7 bases in the middle. Germline loops: CDR1 SNHLY, CDR2 FYNNEI. The CDR3 has 13 amino acids. The CDR3: CASSDFGSYEQYF. DNA for the CDR3: TGTGCCAGCAGTGACTTCGGGTCCTACGAGCAGTACTTC.

The chain has TRBV28 and TRBJ2-2; maybe TRBD1 (6 bases). V gave up 2 bases and J gave up 0 bases, with 10 bases separating them. This CDR3 is 16 amino acids long. CDR1 and CDR2 from the germline V gene are MDHEN and SYDVKM. In DNA, the CDR3 is TGTGCCAGCAGTTTAATATGGACAGCGAACACCGGGGAGCTGTTTTTT. This translates into CASSLIWTANTGELFF.

The chain joins TRBV4-3 to TRBJ1-6; D is possibly TRBD1 (5 bases). The V and J ends lost 1 base and 0 bases respectively, with 13 bases between them. Germline loops: CDR1 LGHNA, CDR2 YSLEER. This CDR3 has 18 residues. The CDR3 DNA reads TGCGCCAGCAGCCAAGGGAGGGGCGGAAGCTCCTATAATTCACCCCTCCACTTT. It specifies CASSQGRGGSSYNSPLHF.

The chain joins TRBV30 to TRBJ1-3, with 7 bases lining up with TRBD1. Looked up from germline, CDR1 is GTSNPN and CDR2 is SVGIG (reference sequence). The length of the CDR3 is 13 residues. V lost 8 bases, J lost 0 bases, and 4 bases stayed unmatched. CDR3 in amino acids: CAGNRGSGNTIYF. The CDR3 bases are TGTGCCGGAAACAGGGGCTCTGGAAACACCATATATTTT.

Only one count was recorded for this clone. The chain is built from TRBV11-3 and TRBJ1-1; weak D call: TRBD1 (5 bases). There are 14 residues in the CDR3. Germline assignment: CDR1 SGHNT and CDR2 YENEEA. V was pared by 5 bases and J by 5 bases, with 15 bases between. This CDR3 is CASSPPGPGTEAFF. The DNA of the CDR3 is TGTGCCAGCAGCCCCCCAGGGCCTGGGACTGAAGCTTTCTTT. Full variable domain (remainder filled in from reference TRBV11-3 and TRBJ1-1): EAGVVQSPRYKIIEKKQPVAFWCNPISGHNTLYWYLQNLGQGPELLIRYENEEAVDDSQLPKDRFSAERLKGVDSTLKIQPAELGDSAVYLCASSPPGPGTEAFFGQGTRLTVV.

This clone showed up just once. The V gene is TRBV28, the J gene TRBJ2-7; TRBD1 agrees at 10 bases. Germline CDR1 is MDHEN and CDR2 is SYDVKM. The CDR3 is 14 residues long. J was trimmed by 6 bases and V by 4 bases; bases with no gene match: 6. Written as DNA, the CDR3 is TGTGCCAGCAGTTCCCCGGGACAGGGGTTCGAGCAGTACTTC. Its translation: CASSSPGQGFEQYF.

The J gene is TRBJ1-4, the V gene TRBV30, with D tentatively TRBD1 (5 bases). The CDR3 loop spans 14 amino acids. CDR1 is GTSNPN and CDR2 is SVGIG in the germline V gene (reference sequence). Trimming shortened V by 5 bases and J by 5 bases, and 15 bases separated the two germline ends. CDR3 sequence (DNA): TGTGCCTGGGGGACCGGGACCCTAAATGAAAAACTGTTTTTT. Amino acid sequence: CAWGTGTLNEKLFF.

The chain uses TRBV15 and TRBJ2-5; D is ambiguous. CDR1 and CDR2 (germline): LNHNV, YYDKDF (reference sequence). The CDR3 is 14 amino acids. With 1 base removed from V and 5 bases from J, the gap between germline ends came to 11 bases. In nucleotides, the CDR3 is TGTGCCACCAGCAGAGTAAGAGGTCAGGAGACCCAGTACTTC. This encodes CATSRVRGQETQYF. Combining the CDR3 with reference TRBV15 and TRBJ2-5 gives the whole variable domain DAMVIQNPRYQVTQFGKPVTLSCSQTLNHNVMYWYQQKSSQAPKLLFHYYDKDFNNEADTPDNFQSRRPNTSFCFLDIRSPGLGDTAMYLCATSRVRGQETQYFGPGTRLLVL.

The genes are TRBV7-9 and TRBJ2-5; D is ambiguous. This CDR3 is 14 amino acids long. The V gene lost 8 bases and the J gene lost 4 bases, with 17 bases spanning the gap. Germline V gene lookup returns CDR1 SEHNR and CDR2 FQNEAQ (reference sequence). The CDR3 sequence: CASRLGGPVETQYF. CDR3 DNA: TGTGCCAGCCGCCTGGGCGGTCCGGTAGAGACCCAGTACTTC.

V and J are TRBV7-8 and TRBJ2-3, with 8 bases that match TRBD1. This CDR3 contains 12 residues. Per germline, CDR1 SGHVS and CDR2 FQNEAQ. Trimming took 11 bases from V and 4 from J; bases not matched to a gene: 5. CDR3 protein: CAVTGDSDTQYF. The CDR3, as DNA: TGTGCCGTGACAGGGGACTCAGATACGCAGTATTTT.

This clone showed up just a few times. The chain combines TRBV5-5 with TRBJ2-7; D is ambiguous. V dropped 4 bases and J dropped 1 base, with 9 bases sitting between them. The V gene's germline CDR1 is SGHKS and CDR2 YYEKEE (reference sequence). This CDR3 is 13 amino acids long. The CDR3 is CASSTGLSYEQYF. DNA for the CDR3: TGTGCCAGCAGCACCGGGTTATCCTACGAGCAGTACTTC.

V and J are TRBV7-2 and TRBJ2-7; 7 nucleotides match TRBD1. The V segment lost 5 bases and the J segment 2 bases; nucleotides outside the gene matches: 9. CDR3 size: 15 residues. Looked up from germline, CDR1 is SGHTA and CDR2 is FQGNSA. The chain's CDR3 is CASSVLGDRAYEQYF. For the CDR3, the DNA is TGTGCCAGCAGCGTACTAGGGGACAGAGCCTACGAGCAGTACTTC.

The chain couples TRBV7-2 to TRBJ2-3; D unresolved. CDR1 and CDR2 (germline): SGHTA, FQGNSA. Trimming removed 4 bases at V and 2 bases at J, with 10 bases between. CDR3 size: 14 residues. CDR3 sequence (DNA): TGTGCCAGCAGCTGGGTTTTACACACAGATACGCAGTATTTT. It is translated as CASSWVLHTDTQYF. Full variable domain (rest looked up from reference TRBV7-2 and TRBJ2-3): GAGVSQSPSNKVTEKGKDVELRCDPISGHTALYWYRQSLGQGLEFLIYFQGNSAPDKSGLPSDRFSAERTGGSVSTLTIQRTQQEDSAVYLCASSWVLHTDTQYFGPGTRLTVL.

In this sample, this clone turned up once. The chain recombines TRBV2 with TRBJ2-7; TRBD1 agrees at 9 bases. This CDR3 spans 14 amino acids. The germline CDR1 and CDR2 sequences are SNHLY and FYNNEI. With V trimmed by 8 bases and J by 0 bases, 5 bases remained unmatched. The CDR3 is CASHSTGGSYEQYF. The CDR3 DNA follows: TGTGCCAGCCATTCGACAGGGGGCTCCTACGAGCAGTACTTC.